The entry below describes one T cell receptor (beta chain). This clone was counted once. The target of this receptor is not known. Nothing much larger sits one base from this clone, and base qualities are not available. The sample belongs to a study of OX40 agonist ivuxolimab in advanced cancers. Background for the entire study: Ivuxolimab, which targeted the costimulatory receptor OX40 (CD134), was an agonistic, fully human IgG2 monoclonal antibody. Intravenous ivuxolimab was administered to patients every 2 weeks at six dose levels: 0.01, 0.1, 0.3, 1.5, 3 and 10 mg/kg. Of the approximately 54 dose-escalation patients, hepatocellular carcinoma was present in about 20, melanoma in around 15, renal cell carcinoma in 9 and head and neck cancer in 9. In the dose-escalation cohort, 70% to 85% of patients were male, and the mean age was approximately 60 years, with a range of about 20 to 79. Prior anti-PD-1, anti-PD-L1 or anti-CTLA-4 therapy was permitted, and checkpoint inhibitors had been received by 30% to 40% of dose-escalation patients. Partial responses occurred in three dose-escalation patients, of whom one had hepatocellular carcinoma and two had cutaneous melanoma. Peripheral TCRbeta sequencing was intended to test whether TCR sequence diversity was altered and clonal T-cell expansion was caused by ivuxolimab. The monotherapy dose-escalation portion (N ≈ 56 patients) of the phase I ivuxolimab trial is reported in the paper. The investigation overall reported the following: Low levels of normalized T-cell clonal expansion were also shown by some nonresponding patients. Partial responders in the 0.1-3.0 mg/kg groups had among the lowest normalized peripheral clonal expansion, especially among CD8+ T cells. At doses of 0.1 to 3.0 mg/kg, clonal expansion of both CD4+ and CD8+ T cells in blood was seen between baseline and week 6. On average, CD8+ T cells showed more expanded clones than CD4+ T cells after ivuxolimab. Antigen specificity was not determined for the clonally expanded peripheral T cells.

V is trimmed back by 6 bases and J by 7 bases, and the junction contains 6 bases that no gene match accounts for. Via the germline V gene, CDR1 is SNHLY and CDR2 FYNNEI. The CDR3 contains 14 residues, cysteine and phenylalanine counted. Only the CDR3 region is kept as DNA, spanning 42 bases read in frame from base 1. Patients with autoimmune disease history or receiving systemic immunosuppression were excluded from the trial. Peripheral blood for TCR sequencing was collected from all dose cohorts at baseline, on cycle 4 day 1, and on cycle 7 day 1. The samples were taken from a phase I, first-in-human, multicenter, open-label dose-escalation trial of ivuxolimab. Adults with locally advanced or metastatic head and neck squamous cell, hepatocellular, melanoma or renal cell carcinoma were enrolled in the trial. Before TCR sequencing, CD4+ and CD8+ T cells were separately sorted from peripheral blood.

Genomic DNA was extracted from sorted cells for sequencing of the TCRbeta CDR3 region. The immunoSEQ Assay was used to sequence the TCRbeta CDR3 regions. This immuneACCESS table, as held by TCRdb, lists in-frame sequences with V and J called but not all clones. Of the missing ones, under half trace to an unresolved V gene in checked studies; the others have no known cause. This sample gives under 85,000 clones in total; around nine tenths of them show up just once. The ten most abundant clones make up around 4.4% of the sample. The origin of this receptor is an adult with an advanced solid tumor such as melanoma, head and neck, liver or kidney cancer. The specimen was CD4+ or CD8+ T cells sorted from blood, collected in a trial of the OX40 agonist ivuxolimab. The chain is made from TRBV2 and TRBJ2-2; TRBD1 fits 9 bases in the junction. The nucleotides are TGTGCCAGCAGCTACGACAGGGGGATCGGGGAGCTGTTTTTT. This yields the protein CASSYDRGIGELFF.